These 17 T cell receptor beta chains were sequenced from one sample in a study of blood T cell repertoires in COVID-19. The data were produced by immunoSEQ multiplex PCR, yet TCRdb's version contains in-frame clones alone and is incomplete. The sample includes about 120,000 clones, roughly 85% of them seen just once. Sequenced material: peripheral blood. The receptors here all came from a man aged 30 to 45 with acute or convalescent COVID-19.

The V gene is TRBV10-2, the J gene TRBJ2-1; TRBD2 aligns across 8 bases. CDR3 length: 14 residues. V gave up 2 bases and J gave up 9 bases; unmatched junction bases: 6. Germline V CDR1 and CDR2: WSHSY, SAAADI. The CDR3 region is CASSEGREDGEQFF. The DNA of the CDR3 is TGCGCCAGCAGTGAGGGGCGGGAGGATGGTGAGCAGTTCTTC.

In this sample, this clone turned up once. CDR3 in DNA: TGTGCCAGCAGCTTAAACAGCATGAACACTGAAGCTTTCTTT. Amino acids: CASSLNSMNTEAFF. The chain is built from TRBV7-3 and TRBJ1-1; D uncertain. V was clipped by 1 base and J by 0 bases, with 6 bases between them. The CDR3 runs 14 residues. Germline values: CDR1 SGHTA, CDR2 FQGTGA. Filled out from reference TRBV7-3 and TRBJ1-1, the complete variable domain reads GAGVSQTPSNKVTEKGKYVELRCDPISGHTALYWYRQSLGQGPEFLIYFQGTGAADDSGLPNDRFFAVRPEGSVSTLKIQRTERGDSAVYLCASSLNSMNTEAFFGQGTRLTVV.

This clone has only one observation. The chain has TRBV7-9 and TRBJ2-2; TRBD2 might be the D (5 bases). The CDR3 loop spans 15 amino acids. With 4 bases removed from V and 1 base from J, the gap between germline ends came to 10 bases. Germline values: CDR1 SEHNR, CDR2 FQNEAQ (reference sequence). The CDR3 spells CASSYSRGNTGELFF. The DNA for the CDR3 is TGTGCCAGCAGCTACTCCCGGGGGAACACCGGGGAGCTGTTTTTT.

The genes are TRBV9 and TRBJ1-2; weak D call: TRBD1 (6 bases). Trimming took off 4 bases at V and 0 bases at J, with 13 bases between the two ends. The germline gives CDR1 SGDLS, CDR2 YYNGEE. CDR3 length equals 15 residues. The CDR3: CASSLRDTANYGYTF. CDR3 in DNA: TGTGCCAGCAGCCTTCGGGACACAGCTAACTATGGCTACACCTTC. Combining the CDR3 with reference TRBV9 and TRBJ1-2 gives the whole variable domain DSGVTQTPKHLITATGQRVTLRCSPRSGDLSVYWYQQSLDQGLQFLIQYYNGEERAKGNILERFSAQQFPDLHSELNLSSLELGDSALYFCASSLRDTANYGYTFGSGTRLTVV.

This sequence joins TRBV7-9 and TRBJ2-1; 10 bases are shared with TRBD1. The trim removed 5 bases at V and 1 base at J, leaving 5 bases unmatched. Germline V gene sequence: CDR1 SEHNR, CDR2 FQNEAQ (reference sequence). The CDR3 is 16 residues long. CDR3 nucleotides: TGTGCCAGCAGCCCGGGACAGGGGAAATCCTACAATGAGCAGTTCTTC. It encodes CASSPGQGKSYNEQFF.

This chain links TRBV10-3 with TRBJ2-1; D unresolved. Germline CDR1 is ENHRY and CDR2 is SYGVKD. The CDR3 has 14 amino acids. Trimming removed 2 bases from V and 5 bases from J, with 10 bases in between. CDR3 amino acids: CAISEARGHNEQFF. In nucleotides, the CDR3 is TGTGCCATCAGTGAGGCCCGCGGCCACAATGAGCAGTTCTTC.

The J gene is TRBJ2-5, the V gene TRBV29-1; possible D gene TRBD2, 6 bases. CDR1 is SQVTM and CDR2 is ANQGSEA in the germline V gene. Trimming took off 7 bases at V and 3 bases at J, with 18 bases between the two ends. The CDR3 spans 14 residues. In DNA, the CDR3 is TGCAGCGGAGCCCCCGGCGTAGCGGAAGAGACCCAGTACTTC. Its protein product is CSGAPGVAEETQYF.

This rearrangement joins TRBV6-5 to TRBJ1-5; 9 bases fit TRBD1. This CDR3 has 15 amino acids. Germline CDR1 is MNHEY and CDR2 is SVGAGI. J gave up 7 bases and V 5 bases, and 9 bases lay outside the gene matches. For the CDR3, the DNA is TGTGCCAGCAGTAGTGAGGGACAGGGACGCCAGCCCCAGCATTTT. It encodes CASSSEGQGRQPQHF.

V is TRBV7-3 and J is TRBJ2-7, with a possible D match to TRBD1 (5 bases). Trimming shortened V by 2 bases and J by 4 bases, and 9 bases separated the two germline ends. The CDR3 sequence is 13 residues long. Per the germline V gene, CDR1 is SGHTA and CDR2 is FQGTGA. The CDR3 is CASSLGAQYEQYV. The CDR3, as DNA: TGTGCCAGCAGCTTAGGGGCGCAGTACGAGCAGTACGTC.

The chain is built from TRBV9 and TRBJ2-2; D may be TRBD2 (6 bases). The V end lost 5 bases, the J end lost 2 bases, and 13 bases lay between the germline ends. The CDR3 contains 15 residues. Germline CDR1 and CDR2: SGDLS and YYNGEE. CDR3 in DNA: TGTGCCAGCAGTCCCGCAGCGGGTAACACCGGGGAGCTGTTTTTT. Its protein product is CASSPAAGNTGELFF.

V and J are TRBV30 and TRBJ2-2; TRBD2 is a possible D gene (6 bases). The CDR3 contains 14 residues. With 5 bases removed from V and 2 bases from J, the gap between germline ends came to 12 bases. The germline V gene has CDR1 GTSNPN and CDR2 SVGIG (reference sequence). This chain's CDR3 is CAWREGTNTGELFF. In DNA form, the CDR3 reads TGTGCCTGGCGTGAGGGGACTAACACCGGGGAGCTGTTTTTT.

The count of this clone is one. The chain employs TRBV5-4 and TRBJ2-3, with 8 bases that match TRBD2. The ends lost 5 bases at V and 1 base at J; junction bases unmatched: 12. The CDR3 covers 17 residues. Looked up from germline, CDR1 is SGHNT and CDR2 is YYREEE (reference sequence). This chain's CDR3 is CASSRGPSTSGTDTQYF. The CDR3 coding sequence is TGTGCCAGCAGTAGGGGCCCCTCGACTAGCGGCACAGATACGCAGTATTTT.

This clone showed up just once. This sequence joins TRBV6-5 and TRBJ1-1, with 9 bases lining up with TRBD1. The CDR3 is made up of 16 amino acids. CDR1 is MNHEY, CDR2 SVGAGI, per germline. The V segment lost 0 bases and the J segment 4 bases; nucleotides outside the gene matches: 6. CDR3 DNA sequence: TGTGCCAGCAGTTACTCCGGACAGGGGCCAGGCACTGAAGCTTTCTTT. Its translation is CASSYSGQGPGTEAFF.

V and J are TRBV7-9 and TRBJ1-4; 8 bases are shared with TRBD1. Germline V lookup: CDR1 SEHNR, CDR2 FQNEAQ (reference sequence). This CDR3 contains 15 residues. With 5 bases clipped from V and 4 bases from J, the junction kept 6 bases outside the gene matches. The CDR3 reads CASSPRTGINEKLFF. CDR3 sequence (DNA): TGTGCCAGCAGCCCACGGACAGGGATTAATGAAAAACTGTTTTTT.

This clone was seen a handful of times. The chain couples TRBV29-1 to TRBJ2-7, with 8 bases aligning to TRBD2. V shed 6 bases and J 5 bases; nucleotides not matched to a gene: 6. This CDR3 is built from 12 residues. Germline assignment: CDR1 SQVTM and CDR2 ANQGSEA. The DNA of the CDR3 is TGCAGCGTATCCGCGGGGGGCCACGAGCAGTACTTC. Its protein product is CSVSAGGHEQYF.

For the CDR3, the DNA is TGTGCCAGCAGCCCCAGCGGGAGCTACGAGCAGTACTTC. Its translation: CASSPSGSYEQYF. The chain carries TRBV9 and TRBJ2-7, with TRBD2 matching over 8 bases. V trimming: 4 bases; J trimming: 3 bases; junction bases outside the gene matches: 3. Germline V gene lookup returns CDR1 SGDLS and CDR2 YYNGEE. This CDR3 region has 13 residues.

This clone has more than one count but fewer than ten. The chain carries TRBV13 and TRBJ2-7; 8 bases agree with TRBD2. V shed 4 bases, J shed 0 bases, and the junction held 8 bases outside the gene matches. CDR3 size: 16 residues. From germline, CDR1 is PRHDT and CDR2 FYEKMQ (reference sequence). This CDR3 is CASSSTQRGRSYEQYF. DNA for the CDR3: TGTGCCAGCAGCTCAACTCAGCGGGGGCGCTCCTACGAGCAGTACTTC.